This T cell receptor (beta chain) derives from a study of early T cells in non-severe SARS-CoV-2 infection. Broader study findings: The matching step, a VDJdb search, favored anti-spike CD8 responses and missed private and CD4 specificities.

Separate cDNA molecules each had unique molecular identifiers attached to them. A single record per CDR3 protein comes from TCRdb applying MiXCR to the 5' RACE reads. This table holds approximately 88,000 distinct CDR3 sequences, around 15% found once. Trimming shortened V by 3 bases and J by 5 bases, and 20 bases separated the two germline ends. This CDR3 comprises 16 residues. Germline V CDR1 and CDR2: LNHDA, SQIVND (reference sequence). Comments on this clonotype: Its target is unknown.

V gene TRBV19 combines with J gene TRBJ2-7; maybe TRBD2 (6 bases). The sample comprised whole blood. This receptor was identified in an adult who was a healthcare worker with PCR-confirmed SARS-CoV-2 infection or an uninfected control (not recorded which). In DNA form, the CDR3 reads TGTGCCAGTAGTATGGACTCCGGGACTGTGGGCAACGAGCAGTACTTC. It codes for CASSMDSGTVGNEQYF.